Presented here are 26 T cell receptor beta chains from one specimen sequenced in a study of blood T cell repertoires in COVID-19. Sequenced by immunoSEQ multiplex PCR; TCRdb stores in-frame clones only, minus some. The profile shows over 45,000 clones, about four fifths of them singletons. Source material: peripheral blood. These TCRs come from a human donor in a cohort sampled during active or convalescent COVID-19.

The chain joins TRBV7-2 to TRBJ2-5, with D uncertain. The CDR3 extends over 15 amino acids. The germline V gene encodes CDR1 SGHTA and CDR2 FQGNSA. The V and J ends lost 0 bases and 2 bases respectively, with 10 bases between them. CDR3 region: CASSLAKGGQETQYF. The CDR3 DNA reads as TGTGCCAGCAGCTTAGCGAAAGGCGGTCAAGAGACCCAGTACTTC.

In this sample, this clone turned up a few times. This chain links TRBV6-2 or TRBV6-3 with TRBJ2-5; 7 bases match TRBD2. The CDR3 spans 15 residues. Germline lookup yields CDR1 MNHEY and CDR2 SVGEGT. J was trimmed by 1 base and V by 3 bases; bases with no gene match: 5. CDR3 DNA sequence: TGTGCCAGCAGTTATAGTGGCGGGGGCCAAGAGACCCAGTACTTC. It specifies CASSYSGGGQETQYF.

The CDR3 reads CASSPAGDNYGYTF. The CDR3 DNA reads TGTGCCAGCAGCCCAGCGGGGGACAACTATGGCTACACCTTC. The rearrangement joins TRBV7-3 to TRBJ1-2, with D tentatively TRBD1 (5 bases). Germline V gives CDR1 SGHTA, CDR2 FQGTGA. Trimming shortened V by 5 bases and J by 2 bases, and 12 bases separated the two germline ends. This CDR3 contains 14 residues.

The chain combines TRBV5-1 with TRBJ2-7; 10 nucleotides match TRBD1. CDR3 length: 14 residues. CDR1 and CDR2 from the germline V gene are SGHRS and YFSETQ. The V and J ends lost 4 bases and 2 bases, in that order; junction bases with no gene match: 3. CDR3 coding DNA: TGCGCCAGCAGCCTAGGGACAGGGGCCTACGAGCAGTACTTC. Translating it yields CASSLGTGAYEQYF.

The CDR3 nucleotides read TGTGCCAGCAGCCCAGGGGAGTTATATGAAAAACTGTTTTTT. It is translated as CASSPGELYEKLFF. The genes are TRBV7-9 and TRBJ1-4; a possible D gene is TRBD1 (6 bases). Germline V gene lookup returns CDR1 SEHNR and CDR2 FQNEAQ (reference sequence). The CDR3 runs to 14 residues. With 5 bases removed from V and 6 bases from J, the gap between germline ends came to 13 bases.

This clone appeared a single time. The chain couples TRBV2 to TRBJ1-4; the match to TRBD1 covers 7 bases. Unmatched junction bases numbered 5, after V lost 4 bases and J lost 0 bases. This CDR3 spans 16 amino acids. Per germline, CDR1 SNHLY and CDR2 FYNNEI. This chain's CDR3 is CASSGTGGSTNEKLFF. CDR3 nucleotide sequence: TGTGCCAGCAGTGGGACAGGCGGTTCAACTAATGAAAAACTGTTTTTT. The full variable domain, its missing parts supplied by reference TRBV2 and TRBJ1-4, is EPEVTQTPSHQVTQMGQEVILRCVPISNHLYFYWYRQILGQKVEFLVSFYNNEISEKSEIFDDQFSVERPDGSNFTLKIRSTKLEDSAMYFCASSGTGGSTNEKLFFGSGTQLSVL.

The chain carries TRBV7-3 and TRBJ2-3, with D possibly matching TRBD1 (5 bases). Germline CDR1 SGHTA, CDR2 FQGTGA. The CDR3 length is 15 residues. V lost 0 bases and J lost 1, with 8 bases in between. The CDR3 loop is CASSLTGAGTDTQYF. Here the CDR3 DNA reads TGTGCCAGCAGCTTAACTGGGGCCGGCACAGATACGCAGTATTTT.

The J gene is TRBJ1-1, the V gene TRBV27, with D possibly matching TRBD1 (5 bases). Germline lookup yields CDR1 MNHEY and CDR2 SMNVEV (reference sequence). V was pared by 5 bases and J by 1 base, with 11 bases between. This CDR3 spans 14 amino acids. The CDR3 sequence: CASSGDRKNTEAFF. CDR3 DNA: TGTGCCAGCAGTGGAGACAGAAAGAACACTGAAGCTTTCTTT.

The genes are TRBV30 and TRBJ1-2; the D gene is possibly TRBD1 (6 bases). The length of the CDR3 is 15 residues. Germline V gene lookup returns CDR1 GTSNPN and CDR2 SVGIG (reference sequence). V was shortened by 0 bases and J by 4 bases, with 15 bases between the two germline ends. The DNA of the CDR3 is TGTGCCTGGAGTGTACAGGGAAGAGTTATCTATGGCTACACCTTC. Translating it yields CAWSVQGRVIYGYTF.

The count of this clone is one. The V and J genes are TRBV4-3 and TRBJ1-2; 7 bases line up with TRBD1. The trim removed 3 bases at V and 2 bases at J, leaving 6 bases unmatched. Per germline, CDR1 LGHNA and CDR2 YSLEER. This CDR3 has 15 residues. CDR3 amino acids: CASSQEQGSNYGYTF. As DNA, the CDR3 is TGCGCCAGCAGCCAGGAACAGGGGTCCAACTATGGCTACACCTTC.

This clone was recorded a few times. J is TRBJ1-1 and V is TRBV6-5; D might be TRBD1 (5 bases). Trimming pared 2 bases from V and 7 bases from J, leaving 20 bases between. The CDR3 covers 16 residues. Germline values: CDR1 MNHEY, CDR2 SVGAGI. CDR3 sequence (DNA): TGTGCCAGCAGTTACACCGGGACTGTTATCCCTCTTGAAGCTTTCTTT. Protein: CASSYTGTVIPLEAFF.

This clone was seen a handful of times. The chain combines TRBV28 with TRBJ2-2; 11 positions match TRBD1. This CDR3 is built from 15 residues. CDR1 and CDR2 from the germline V gene are MDHEN and SYDVKM. V lost 7 bases and J lost 6; bases outside the gene matches: 7. In nucleotides, the CDR3 is TGTGCCAGCATAATAAGGACAGGGGGCTCCGGGGAGCTGTTTTTT. Its protein product is CASIIRTGGSGELFF.

The chain employs TRBV12-5 and TRBJ1-6; D not certain. The germline gives CDR1 LGHNT, CDR2 FRNRAP. The V end was cut by 5 bases, the J end by 8 bases, with 7 bases between. There are 12 residues in the CDR3. CDR3 DNA: TGTGCTAGTGGTCTCGGAGATTCACCCCTCCACTTT. Amino acids: CASGLGDSPLHF.

V is TRBV3-1 (or the pseudogene TRBV3-2) and J is TRBJ2-1; D is ambiguous. From germline, CDR1 is LGHDT and CDR2 YNNKEL (reference sequence). With 3 bases removed from V and 2 bases from J, the gap between germline ends came to 5 bases. There are 13 residues in the CDR3. The CDR3 DNA reads as TGTGCCAGCAGCCAGCCAGCCTACAATGAGCAGTTCTTC. The encoded protein is CASSQPAYNEQFF.

The chain employs TRBV13 and TRBJ1-2; TRBD1 matches 11 bases. With V trimmed by 5 bases and J by 0 bases, 8 bases remained unmatched. CDR3 length: 17 amino acids. Germline V gene data show CDR1 as PRHDT and CDR2 as FYEKMQ (reference sequence). This chain's CDR3 is CASSPRDRGDSNYGYTF. CDR3 nucleotide sequence: TGTGCCAGCAGCCCACGGGACAGGGGGGATTCTAACTATGGCTACACCTTC.

The chain uses TRBV19 and TRBJ1-4, with D possibly being TRBD1 (5 bases). Germline CDR1 LNHDA, CDR2 SQIVND (reference sequence). Trimming stripped 7 bases from V and 8 bases from J, with 14 bases between. The CDR3 is 13 residues long. As DNA, the CDR3 is TGTGCCAGTACGAGCGGGGGTCGGGAAAAACTGTTTTTT. Amino acids: CASTSGGREKLFF.

The chain joins TRBV3-1 (or the pseudogene TRBV3-2) to TRBJ2-1, with 10 bases that match TRBD1. The CDR3 is 15 residues long. The germline gives CDR1 LGHDT, CDR2 YNNKEL (reference sequence). Trimming took 6 bases from V and 7 from J; bases not matched to a gene: 9. CDR3 sequence: CASSLGTGVRNEQFF. CDR3 sequence (DNA): TGTGCCAGCAGTCTCGGGACAGGGGTACGGAATGAGCAGTTCTTC.

This chain joins TRBV6-2 or TRBV6-3 and TRBJ1-4; TRBD1 might be the D (5 bases). V was trimmed by 2 bases and J by 0 bases, leaving 10 bases between them. The CDR3 has 16 amino acids. Germline CDR1 reads MNHEY; CDR2 reads SVGEGT. CDR3 region: CASSYGGGSTNEKLFF. As DNA, the CDR3 is TGTGCCAGCAGTTACGGCGGGGGATCAACTAATGAAAAACTGTTTTTT.

The chain carries TRBV19 and TRBJ1-3; the D gene is possibly TRBD1 (6 bases). V lost 6 bases and J lost 1, with 19 bases in between. Germline V gene sequence: CDR1 LNHDA, CDR2 SQIVND (reference sequence). The CDR3 has 17 amino acids. CDR3 sequence reads: CASSPNRDTSSGNTIYF. CDR3 in DNA: TGTGCCAGTAGCCCTAACCGGGACACATCTTCTGGAAACACCATATATTTT.

This clone appeared a single time. The V and J genes are TRBV4-3 and TRBJ2-7; TRBD2 matches at 9 bases. The CDR3 contains 15 residues. CDR1 and CDR2 (germline): LGHNA, YSLEER. V shed 0 bases, J shed 8 bases, and the junction held 8 bases outside the gene matches. The CDR3 DNA reads TGCGCCAGCAGCCAAGATTTCCAGCGGGGGGTGCAGCAGTACTTC. Its translation is CASSQDFQRGVQQYF.

J is TRBJ1-5 and V is TRBV14, with D unclear. This CDR3 has 16 amino acids. Germline V gene data show CDR1 as SGHDN and CDR2 as FVKESK. Between the trimmed V and J ends, which lost 6 bases and 0 bases, there was a span of 15 bases. The CDR3 loop reads CASRPRMTYSNQPQHF. The CDR3 bases are TGTGCCAGCAGACCAAGGATGACATATAGCAATCAGCCCCAGCATTTT.

The V and J genes are TRBV6-5 and TRBJ1-1; a weak D match, TRBD1 (6 bases). This CDR3 is built from 12 residues. CDR1 and CDR2 from the germline V gene are MNHEY and SVGAGI. V was shortened by 8 bases and J by 5 bases, with 12 bases between the two germline ends. The CDR3 nucleotides read TGTGCCAGCCAAGCAGGGGTTACTGAAGCTTTCTTT. Its protein is CASQAGVTEAFF.

The V gene is TRBV2, the J gene TRBJ1-2; 7 nucleotides align to TRBD1. The CDR3 runs to 15 residues. The V and J ends lost 8 bases and 2 bases, in that order; junction bases with no gene match: 11. The germline gives CDR1 SNHLY, CDR2 FYNNEI. CDR3 in DNA: TGTGCCAGCGATGAACAGGGGCTCCTAAACTATGGCTACACCTTC. Its translation: CASDEQGLLNYGYTF.

This clone was seen ten or more times. The V call is TRBV7-2, the J call TRBJ1-3; D ambiguous. V lost 5 bases to trimming and J lost 0 bases, with 17 bases between them. This CDR3 has 17 residues. Germline CDR1 reads SGHTA; CDR2 reads FQGNSA. The CDR3 loop is CASSADGEHSSGNTIYF. The DNA of the CDR3 is TGTGCCAGCAGCGCGGACGGGGAGCACTCCTCTGGAAACACCATATATTTT. Based on the CDR3 plus reference TRBV7-2 and TRBJ1-3, the full variable domain is GAGVSQSPSNKVTEKGKDVELRCDPISGHTALYWYRQSLGQGLEFLIYFQGNSAPDKSGLPSDRFSAERTGGSVSTLTIQRTQQEDSAVYLCASSADGEHSSGNTIYFGEGSWLTVV.

A few counts support this clone. This chain uses TRBV10-2 with TRBJ2-7; D is possibly TRBD1 (5 bases). With 4 bases removed from V and 4 bases from J, the gap between germline ends came to 20 bases. Germline CDR1 and CDR2: WSHSY and SAAADI. The CDR3 sequence is 16 residues long. The CDR3 DNA sequence: TGCGCCAGCAGTGCGACAGTCTCGCAGGGATTGTACGAGCAGTACTTC. This sequence encodes CASSATVSQGLYEQYF.

The CDR3 coding sequence is TGCGCCAGCAGCCAAGATCAAAGGGGGGGCCAGCCCCAGCATTTT. It yields the protein CASSQDQRGGQPQHF. The J gene is TRBJ1-5, the V gene TRBV4-3; a possible D gene is TRBD1 (6 bases). The CDR3 sequence is 15 residues long. In germline, CDR1 is LGHNA, CDR2 YSLEER. V dropped 0 bases and J dropped 7 bases, with 13 bases sitting between them.